This is a list of T cell receptor beta chains from one sample in a study of blood T cell repertoires in COVID-19. Only in-frame clones appear in the TCRdb table, and some are missing; sequencing was by immunoSEQ multiplex PCR. The data contain about 160,000 clones, 79% of them singletons. The source material was peripheral blood. These receptors were obtained from a woman in her fifties or sixties with COVID-19, enrolled during active disease. CDR3s include the opening cysteine and the closing phenylalanine or tryptophan. The D gene is left open where the match is weak. Only part of the rows carry a size: once, few, many, or a class if the clone is expanded.

>TRBV19|TRBJ2-1|.|TRBD2
CASSPREARSYNEQFF
>TRBV28|TRBJ1-3|.|.
CASMTWRMGSGNTIYF
>TRBV4-1|TRBJ2-1|.|TRBD1
CASSHFGQGANEQFF
>TRBV9|TRBJ2-1|.|TRBD2
CASRGTSGGSEEQFF
>TRBV5-1|TRBJ2-1|.|TRBD1
CASSLGQGAYNEQFF
>TRBV10-2|TRBJ2-5|.|.
CASSTLGGRGTETQYF
>TRBV7-9|TRBJ1-4|.|TRBD1
CASRYTGDPNEKLFF
>TRBV29-1|TRBJ1-2|.|TRBD1
CSGRDSWNYGYTF
>TRBV25-1|TRBJ2-1|.|TRBD2
CASSEGTSGINEQFF
>TRBV7-2|TRBJ2-3|.|TRBD2
CASSPQAGVADTQYF
>TRBV7-9|TRBJ1-6|.|TRBD1
CASSLGQGIRSPLHF
>TRBV5-1|TRBJ2-4|.|TRBD1
CASSLEGRGLGNIQYF
>TRBV3-1/TRBV3-2|TRBJ1-3|.|.
CASSQDIRASGNTIYF
>TRBV10-2|TRBJ1-1|.|.
CASSIGENTEAFF
>TRBV7-9|TRBJ1-2|.|.
CASSLARYGYTF
>TRBV5-8|TRBJ2-5|.|.
CASSLRGWRRETQYF
>TRBV19|TRBJ1-4|.|.
CASTRGQTANEKLFF
>TRBV12-3/TRBV12-4|TRBJ2-3|.|.
CASSLALVDTQYF
>TRBV6-1|TRBJ2-1|.|TRBD2
CASSEVRTSGSGEQFF
>TRBV19|TRBJ2-1|.|TRBD1
CASSIPRGQYNEQFF
>TRBV6-1|TRBJ1-4|.|.
CASSEGDKINEKLFF
>TRBV10-3|TRBJ2-3|.|TRBD1
CAISEEGANTDTQYF
>TRBV5-1|TRBJ1-2|.|TRBD1
CASSPETGVAHGYTF
>TRBV27|TRBJ2-7|.|.
CASSLFPGGYEQYF
>TRBV29-1|TRBJ2-3|.|.
CSAWTDLSTDTQYF
>TRBV7-3|TRBJ2-7|.|.
CASSRDRSATDEQYF
>TRBV6-5|TRBJ1-5|.|.
CASSTSDRRNQPQHF
>TRBV3-1/TRBV3-2|TRBJ2-3|.|TRBD2
CASSISGSSADTQYF
>TRBV5-1|TRBJ1-2|.|.
CASSLSQAGYTF
>TRBV6-5|TRBJ1-1|.|.
CASSPRGDTTEAFF
>TRBV7-2|TRBJ1-5|once|TRBD1
CASSQTGVNQPQHF
>TRBV2|TRBJ1-2|.|.
CASSEGTLAGYTF
>TRBV5-4|TRBJ1-1|once|.
CASSLNGVEGEAFF
>TRBV7-9|TRBJ2-1|.|TRBD2
CASSFPGLAGGLGEQFF
>TRBV5-1|TRBJ2-5|.|.
CASSLAGSGQETQYF